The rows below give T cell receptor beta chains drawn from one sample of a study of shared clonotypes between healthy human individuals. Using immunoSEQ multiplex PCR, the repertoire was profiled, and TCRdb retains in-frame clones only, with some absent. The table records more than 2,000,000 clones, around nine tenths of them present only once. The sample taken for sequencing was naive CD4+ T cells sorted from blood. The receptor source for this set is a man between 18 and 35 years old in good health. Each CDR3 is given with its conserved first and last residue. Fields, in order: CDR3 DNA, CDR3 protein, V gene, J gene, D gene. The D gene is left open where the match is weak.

TGTGCCAGCAGTGTGTCGGGACAGCATAATCGCCAGGGCTACACCTTC,CASSVSGQHNRQGYTF,TRBV2,TRBJ1-2,TRBD1
TGTGCCAGTACCCGAGCATTGGGGGCGAGGGAGCAGTACTTC,CASTRALGAREQYF,TRBV19,TRBJ2-7,-
TGTGCCAGCAGCTCAGAAAAGGGTCAGCCCCAGCATTTT,CASSSEKGQPQHF,TRBV7-6,TRBJ1-5,-
TGTGCCAGCAGCTGGGGCGACACTGCGGGAAACACCATATATTTT,CASSWGDTAGNTIYF,TRBV7-9,TRBJ1-3,-
TGTGCCAGCACTGAGGCCCTTGGAAATCAGCCCCAGCATTTT,CASTEALGNQPQHF,TRBV6-1,TRBJ1-5,-
TGTGCCAGCAGCTTCGGGGTCCCAACGAACACTGAAGCTTTCTTT,CASSFGVPTNTEAFF,TRBV7-2,TRBJ1-1,-
TGCGCCAGCAGCTTGGAACAAACAGCGGGGGCCGGGGAGCTGTTTTTT,CASSLEQTAGAGELFF,TRBV5-1,TRBJ2-2,TRBD2
TGTGCCATCAGTGGGACATACGGGGCCGAGCAGTACTTC,CAISGTYGAEQYF,TRBV10-3,TRBJ2-7,-
TGCGCCAGCAGTGGACAGGAGCAGTACTTC,CASSGQEQYF,TRBV10-2,TRBJ2-7,-
TGTGCCAGCAGTATTAACACTGAAGCTTTCTTT,CASSINTEAFF,TRBV2,TRBJ1-1,-